This TCR beta chain stems from a study of Graves' ophthalmopathy and Graves' hyperthyroidism. Overall study: There was a collection of peripheral blood at initial diagnosis, before any treatment.

Those donors who had ophthalmopathy presented with moderate-to-severe activity, a CAS of ≥3, a NOSPECS of ≥4 and a duration under 3 months. Study results and limitations: Blood was where most expanded thyroid clonotypes above 0.001 frequency also turned up.

This CDR3 spans 14 amino acids. V was clipped by 0 bases and J by 4 bases, with 10 bases between them. Germline-derived CDR1 and CDR2 are SGHRS and YFSETQ. TCR beta CDR3 regions were amplified from RNA transcripts. The first round was an RT-PCR with HTBI primers, and the second round was a multiplex PCR. Each CDR3 protein is one row after TCRdb ran MiXCR on the multiplex PCR reads. The table has hundreds of thousands of distinct CDR3 sequences, around 45% seen once; the top ten hold around half. This clonotype has only a few counts. Its antigen is currently unknown. The source of this sequence is an adult man with Graves' ophthalmopathy. Input material: peripheral blood. The chain has TRBV5-1 and TRBJ1-2; D is unclear. CDR3 amino acids: CASSLDRTSYGYTF. CDR3 bases: TGCGCCAGCAGCTTGGACAGAACAAGCTATGGCTACACCTTC.